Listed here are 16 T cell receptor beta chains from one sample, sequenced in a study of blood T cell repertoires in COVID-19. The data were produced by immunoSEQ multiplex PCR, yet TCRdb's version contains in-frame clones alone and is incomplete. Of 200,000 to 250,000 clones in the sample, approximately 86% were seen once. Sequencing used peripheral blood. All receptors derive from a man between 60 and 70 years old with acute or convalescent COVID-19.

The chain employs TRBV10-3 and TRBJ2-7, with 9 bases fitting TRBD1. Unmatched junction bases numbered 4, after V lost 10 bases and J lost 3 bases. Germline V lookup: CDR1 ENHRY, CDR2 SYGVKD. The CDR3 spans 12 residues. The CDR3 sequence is CATRDRDYEQYF. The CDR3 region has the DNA TGTGCCACCCGGGACAGGGACTACGAGCAGTACTTC.

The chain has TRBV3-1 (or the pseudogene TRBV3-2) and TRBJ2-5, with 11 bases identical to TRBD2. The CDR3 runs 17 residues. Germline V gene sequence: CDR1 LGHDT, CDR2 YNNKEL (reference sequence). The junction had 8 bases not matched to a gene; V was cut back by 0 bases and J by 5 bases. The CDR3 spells CASSQEVLAGARETQYF. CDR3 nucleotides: TGTGCCAGCAGCCAAGAAGTACTAGCGGGGGCCAGGGAGACCCAGTACTTC.

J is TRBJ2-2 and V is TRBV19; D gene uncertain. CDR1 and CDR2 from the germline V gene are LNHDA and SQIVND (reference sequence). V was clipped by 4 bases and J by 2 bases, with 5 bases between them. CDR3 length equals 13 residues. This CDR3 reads CASSTSNTGELFF. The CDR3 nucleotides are TGTGCCAGTAGTACGAGCAACACCGGGGAGCTGTTTTTT.

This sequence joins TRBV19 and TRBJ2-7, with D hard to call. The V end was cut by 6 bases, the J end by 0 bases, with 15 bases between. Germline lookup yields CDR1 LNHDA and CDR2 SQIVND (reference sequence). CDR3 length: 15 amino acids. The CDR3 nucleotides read TGTGCCAGTAGCCAATCTGACGGAGCCTCCTACGAGCAGTACTTC. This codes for CASSQSDGASYEQYF.

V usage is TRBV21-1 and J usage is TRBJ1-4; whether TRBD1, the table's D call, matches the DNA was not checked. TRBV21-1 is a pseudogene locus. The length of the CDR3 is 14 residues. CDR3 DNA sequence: TGTGCCAGCAACGGACAGCGGACGCAAGAAAAACTGTTTTTT. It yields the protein CASNGQRTQEKLFF.

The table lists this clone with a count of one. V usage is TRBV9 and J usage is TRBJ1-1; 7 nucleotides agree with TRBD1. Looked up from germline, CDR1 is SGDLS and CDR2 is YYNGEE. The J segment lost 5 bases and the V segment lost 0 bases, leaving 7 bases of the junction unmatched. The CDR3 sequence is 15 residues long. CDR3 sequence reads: CASSVEPTGLTEAFF. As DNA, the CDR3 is TGTGCCAGCAGCGTAGAGCCGACAGGGTTGACTGAAGCTTTCTTT.

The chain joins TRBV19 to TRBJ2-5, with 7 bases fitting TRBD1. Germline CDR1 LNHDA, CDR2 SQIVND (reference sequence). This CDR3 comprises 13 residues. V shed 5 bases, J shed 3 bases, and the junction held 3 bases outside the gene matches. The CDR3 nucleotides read TGTGCCAGTAGTCCAGGGGGAGAAGAGACCCAGTACTTC. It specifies CASSPGGEETQYF.

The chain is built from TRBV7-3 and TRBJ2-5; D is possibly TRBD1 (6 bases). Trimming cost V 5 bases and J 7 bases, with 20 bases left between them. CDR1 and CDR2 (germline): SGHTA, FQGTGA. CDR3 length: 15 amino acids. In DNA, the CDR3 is TGTGCCAGCAGCCCTCAGGGGCAGGGAGTTGGGACCCAGTACTTC. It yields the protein CASSPQGQGVGTQYF.

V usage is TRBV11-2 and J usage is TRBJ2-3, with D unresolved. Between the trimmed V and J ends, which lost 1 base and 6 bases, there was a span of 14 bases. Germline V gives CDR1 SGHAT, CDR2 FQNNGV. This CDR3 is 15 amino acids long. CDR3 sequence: CASSLASIPGDTQYF. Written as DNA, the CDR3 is TGTGCCAGCAGCTTAGCCTCCATCCCCGGGGATACGCAGTATTTT. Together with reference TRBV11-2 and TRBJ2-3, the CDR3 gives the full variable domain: EAGVAQSPRYKIIEKRQSVAFWCNPISGHATLYWYQQILGQGPKLLIQFQNNGVVDDSQLPKDRFSAERLKGVDSTLKIQPAKLEDSAVYLCASSLASIPGDTQYFGPGTRLTVL.

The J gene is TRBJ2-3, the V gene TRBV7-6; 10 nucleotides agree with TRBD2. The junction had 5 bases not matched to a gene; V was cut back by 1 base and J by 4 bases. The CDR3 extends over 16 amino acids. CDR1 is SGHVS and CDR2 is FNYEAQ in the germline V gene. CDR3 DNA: TGTGCCAGCAGCTTAGTAGCGGGGGGACCGGCAGATACGCAGTATTTT. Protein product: CASSLVAGGPADTQYF.

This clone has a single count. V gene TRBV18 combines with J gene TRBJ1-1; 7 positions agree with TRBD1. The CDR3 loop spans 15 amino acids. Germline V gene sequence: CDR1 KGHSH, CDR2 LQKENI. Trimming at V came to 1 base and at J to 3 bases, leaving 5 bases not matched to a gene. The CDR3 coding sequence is TGTGCCAGCTCACCACGAGGGGGCATGGACACTGAAGCTTTCTTT. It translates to CASSPRGGMDTEAFF.

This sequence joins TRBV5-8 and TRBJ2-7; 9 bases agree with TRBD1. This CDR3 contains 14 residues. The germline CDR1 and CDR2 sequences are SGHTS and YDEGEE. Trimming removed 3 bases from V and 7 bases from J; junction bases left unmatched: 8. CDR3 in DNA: TGTGCCAGCAGCTCCCTACAGGGGGCGGGAGAGCAGTACTTC. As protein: CASSSLQGAGEQYF.

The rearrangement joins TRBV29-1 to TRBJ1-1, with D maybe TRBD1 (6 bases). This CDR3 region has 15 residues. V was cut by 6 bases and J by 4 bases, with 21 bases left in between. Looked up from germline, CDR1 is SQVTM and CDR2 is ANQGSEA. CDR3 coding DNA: TGCAGCGTGTCCCCCCGGACAGCCGGTGGCACTGAAGCTTTCTTT. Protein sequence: CSVSPRTAGGTEAFF.

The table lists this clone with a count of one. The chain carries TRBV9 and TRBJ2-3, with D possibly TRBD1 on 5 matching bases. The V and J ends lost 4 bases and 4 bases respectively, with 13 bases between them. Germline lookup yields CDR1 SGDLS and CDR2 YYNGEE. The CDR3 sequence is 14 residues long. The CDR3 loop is CASSPSQGADTQYF. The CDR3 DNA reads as TGTGCCAGCAGCCCTTCCCAGGGTGCAGATACGCAGTATTTT.

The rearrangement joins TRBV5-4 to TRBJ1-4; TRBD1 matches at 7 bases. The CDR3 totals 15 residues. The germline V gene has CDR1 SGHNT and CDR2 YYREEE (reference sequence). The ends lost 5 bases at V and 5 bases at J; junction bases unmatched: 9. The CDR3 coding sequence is TGTGCCAGCAGTTCGAACGACAGGGCCAATGAAAAACTGTTTTTT. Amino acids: CASSSNDRANEKLFF.

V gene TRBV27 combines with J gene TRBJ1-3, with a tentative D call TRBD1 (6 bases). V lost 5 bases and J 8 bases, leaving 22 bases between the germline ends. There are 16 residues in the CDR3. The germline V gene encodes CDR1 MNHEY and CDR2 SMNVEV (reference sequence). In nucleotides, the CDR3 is TGTGCCAGCAGTCCACCCCCGGGGCAGGGGCCGGACACCATATATTTT. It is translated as CASSPPPGQGPDTIYF.